These 23 T cell receptor beta chains came from one sample sequenced in a study of blood T cell repertoires in COVID-19. Profiling relied on immunoSEQ multiplex PCR, and the TCRdb table lists in-frame clones only, not all of them. This repertoire shows about 150,000 clones, around 90% found once; its top ten account for roughly 4.5%. Sequenced input: peripheral blood. The receptors here all came from a man aged 18 to 35 with COVID-19, enrolled during active disease.

V usage is TRBV28 and J usage is TRBJ2-7; a possible D gene is TRBD1 (6 bases). This CDR3 is 13 amino acids long. Looked up from germline, CDR1 is MDHEN and CDR2 is SYDVKM. Trimming cost V 2 bases and J 2 bases, with 7 bases left between them. CDR3 sequence reads: CASSLDRTYEQYF. The CDR3 DNA is TGTGCCAGCAGTTTAGACAGGACCTACGAGCAGTACTTC.

The chain combines TRBV28 with TRBJ1-1; D gene ambiguous. The CDR3 is 15 residues long. V gave up 6 bases and J gave up 5 bases, with 19 bases separating them. Germline-derived CDR1 and CDR2 are MDHEN and SYDVKM. The CDR3 region is CASSQLGGGRTEAFF. The CDR3 DNA reads as TGTGCCAGCAGCCAGCTCGGAGGAGGGCGGACTGAAGCTTTCTTT.

In regard to this clone: At one end the junction does not follow the germline gene, possibly because of a read error. This chain connects TRBV5-4 to TRBJ1-4, with TRBD1 identical over 8 bases. The CDR3 has 13 amino acids. Germline V gene data show CDR1 as SGHNT and CDR2 as YYREEE (reference sequence). CDR3 residues: CASSLAGQEKLLF. CDR3 DNA: TGTGCCAGCAGCTTGGCGGGACAGGAGAAACTGCTTTTT.

V and J are TRBV5-1 and TRBJ2-5; maybe TRBD2 (6 bases). The ends were cut back, 0 bases at V and 1 base at J, with 10 bases in the middle. The CDR3 has 15 amino acids. Per the germline V gene, CDR1 is SGHRS and CDR2 is YFSETQ. The CDR3 nucleotides are TGCGCCAGCAGCTTGGAGCTAGCGCCCCAAGAGACCCAGTACTTC. It codes for CASSLELAPQETQYF.

The rearrangement links TRBV28 to TRBJ2-7, with D possibly TRBD1 on 5 matching bases. The germline V gene has CDR1 MDHEN and CDR2 SYDVKM. The CDR3 loop spans 15 amino acids. The V gene lost 5 bases and the J gene lost 0 bases, with 14 bases spanning the gap. This chain's CDR3 is CASSPISTVSYEQYF. The CDR3 nucleotides are TGTGCCAGCAGTCCCATCTCGACAGTCTCCTACGAGCAGTACTTC.

Only one count was recorded for this clone. The chain employs TRBV19 and TRBJ1-2, with D perhaps matching TRBD1 (6 bases). CDR3 length equals 15 residues. Per the germline V gene, CDR1 is LNHDA and CDR2 is SQIVND (reference sequence). The V end was cut by 6 bases, the J end by 0 bases, with 14 bases between. The CDR3 region has the DNA TGTGCCAGTAGGACCTCAGGGGTTTCTAACTATGGCTACACCTTC. Protein product: CASRTSGVSNYGYTF. The full variable domain, completed using reference TRBV19 and TRBJ1-2, is DGGITQSPKYLFRKEGQNVTLSCEQNLNHDAMYWYRQDPGQGLRLIYYSQIVNDFQKGDIAEGYSVSREKKESFPLTVTSAQKNPTAFYLCASRTSGVSNYGYTFGSGTRLTVV.

The chain couples TRBV24-1 to TRBJ2-3; 13 bases line up with TRBD2. Germline trimming cut 3 bases from V and 2 bases from J; bases unmatched to any gene: 7. Per the germline V gene, CDR1 is KGHDR and CDR2 is SFDVKD. This CDR3 contains 18 residues. The CDR3 region is CATSDPGLAGSNTDTQYF. CDR3 bases: TGTGCCACCAGTGATCCGGGACTAGCGGGATCCAACACAGATACGCAGTATTTT.

This clone is a singleton in its sample. The chain couples TRBV5-4 to TRBJ1-2; 9 nucleotides match TRBD1. Germline loops: CDR1 SGHNT, CDR2 YYREEE (reference sequence). The CDR3 is 14 residues long. Germline trimming cut 4 bases from V and 5 bases from J; bases unmatched to any gene: 6. CDR3 DNA: TGTGCCAGCAGCCTCGACAGGGGGGTGTATGGCTACACCTTC. It translates to CASSLDRGVYGYTF.

The chain is built from TRBV7-2 and TRBJ2-7; 8 positions agree with TRBD2. J gave up 6 bases and V 5 bases, and 9 bases lay outside the gene matches. The germline V gene encodes CDR1 SGHTA and CDR2 FQGNSA. This CDR3 contains 14 residues. CDR3 nucleotide sequence: TGTGCCAGCAGCCCCTGGGGAGCGGGAGCCGAGCAGTACTTC. Translation gives CASSPWGAGAEQYF.

The chain links TRBV7-2 to TRBJ2-1; weak D call: TRBD2 (5 bases). The germline V gene encodes CDR1 SGHTA and CDR2 FQGNSA. The CDR3 length is 15 residues. The V end was cut by 1 base, the J end by 1 base, with 8 bases between. DNA for the CDR3: TGTGCCAGCAGCTTAGTGGGAGTATCCTACAATGAGCAGTTCTTC. As protein: CASSLVGVSYNEQFF. Drawing the rest from reference TRBV7-2 and TRBJ2-1, the complete variable domain is GAGVSQSPSNKVTEKGKDVELRCDPISGHTALYWYRQSLGQGLEFLIYFQGNSAPDKSGLPSDRFSAERTGGSVSTLTIQRTQQEDSAVYLCASSLVGVSYNEQFFGPGTRLTVL.

This chain joins TRBV19 and TRBJ1-5; D not certain. V was pared by 5 bases and J by 5 bases, with 10 bases between. CDR3 length: 13 amino acids. Per germline, CDR1 LNHDA and CDR2 SQIVND (reference sequence). CDR3 protein: CASSPGGYQPQHF. CDR3 in DNA: TGTGCCAGTAGTCCCGGAGGGTATCAGCCCCAGCATTTT.

The J gene is TRBJ2-3, the V gene TRBV29-1; a possible D gene is TRBD1 (6 bases). The V gene's germline CDR1 is SQVTM and CDR2 ANQGSEA. The CDR3 spans 13 residues. The ends were cut back, 3 bases at V and 5 bases at J, with 12 bases in the middle. Here the CDR3 reads CSVDPEGGDTQYF. Here the CDR3 DNA reads TGCAGCGTTGATCCCGAAGGGGGAGATACGCAGTATTTT.

The V gene is TRBV5-1, the J gene TRBJ1-1; TRBD1 is a possible D gene (6 bases). Trimming took off 4 bases at V and 1 base at J, with 8 bases between the two ends. This CDR3 spans 13 amino acids. Germline V gives CDR1 SGHRS, CDR2 YFSETQ. CDR3 coding DNA: TGCGCCAGCAGCGTACAGGGGAACACTGAAGCTTTCTTT. The encoded protein is CASSVQGNTEAFF.

This chain joins TRBV28 and TRBJ1-1; 9 nucleotides match TRBD1. V was clipped by 5 bases and J by 4 bases; unmatched bases: 11. This CDR3 region has 16 residues. Germline V CDR1 and CDR2: MDHEN, SYDVKM. CDR3 region: CASSTSGTGWSTEAFF. The DNA of the CDR3 is TGTGCCAGCAGTACCTCCGGGACAGGGTGGAGCACTGAAGCTTTCTTT.

The rearrangement joins TRBV6-2 or TRBV6-3 to TRBJ2-7, with 8 bases that match TRBD2. The CDR3 length is 16 residues. The germline V gene encodes CDR1 MNHEY and CDR2 SVGEGT. With 5 bases clipped from V and 2 bases from J, the junction kept 11 bases outside the gene matches. The CDR3 loop reads CASSARLASRTYEQYF. CDR3 bases: TGTGCCAGCAGTGCCCGACTAGCGTCACGCACCTACGAGCAGTACTTC.

The V call is TRBV15, the J call TRBJ2-7; D remains unclear. The ends were cut back, 0 bases at V and 4 bases at J, with 7 bases in the middle. From germline, CDR1 is LNHNV and CDR2 YYDKDF (reference sequence). The CDR3 covers 13 residues. This CDR3 reads CATSRDTTYEQYF. The DNA for the CDR3 is TGTGCCACCAGCAGAGATACGACTTACGAGCAGTACTTC.

The genes are TRBV5-4 and TRBJ1-1; TRBD1 matches at 9 bases. Germline trimming cut 3 bases from V and 3 bases from J; bases unmatched to any gene: 3. The V gene's germline CDR1 is SGHNT and CDR2 YYREEE (reference sequence). The CDR3 totals 14 residues. In DNA form, the CDR3 reads TGTGCCAGCAGCTGGCGGACAGGGGACACTGAAGCTTTCTTT. This translates into CASSWRTGDTEAFF.

This clone was seen a single time. The chain uses TRBV14 and TRBJ2-3; D ambiguous. Deletions cut 1 base from V and 4 bases from J, with 6 bases between. The CDR3 is 13 residues long. Germline-derived CDR1 and CDR2 are SGHDN and FVKESK. The CDR3 sequence is CASSQGRADTQYF. The CDR3 DNA reads TGTGCCAGCAGCCAAGGACGGGCAGATACGCAGTATTTT. The whole variable domain, remainder taken from reference TRBV14 and TRBJ2-3, is EAGVTQFPSHSVIEKGQTVTLRCDPISGHDNLYWYRRVMGKEIKFLLHFVKESKQDESGMPNNRFLAERTGGTYSTLKVQPAELEDSGVYFCASSQGRADTQYFGPGTRLTVL.

The V gene is TRBV11-2, the J gene TRBJ1-2; 7 positions match TRBD1. The V gene end was trimmed by 1 base and the J gene end by 8 bases; junction bases not matched to a gene: 4. This CDR3 comprises 13 residues. Per germline, CDR1 SGHAT and CDR2 FQNNGV. Written as DNA, the CDR3 is TGTGCCAGCAGCTTAGGACAGGGCAAAGGCTACACCTTC. It encodes CASSLGQGKGYTF.

This chain connects TRBV28 to TRBJ2-3, with D uncertain. Germline V gene lookup returns CDR1 MDHEN and CDR2 SYDVKM. This CDR3 has 14 amino acids. V was trimmed by 6 bases and J by 4 bases, leaving 14 bases between them. This CDR3 reads CASSPALPADTQYF. The CDR3 DNA reads TGTGCCAGCAGCCCCGCGCTGCCCGCAGATACGCAGTATTTT. Drawing the rest from reference TRBV28 and TRBJ2-3, the complete variable domain is DVKVTQSSRYLVKRTGEKVFLECVQDMDHENMFWYRQDPGLGLRLIYFSYDVKMKEKGDIPEGYSVSREKKERFSLILESASTNQTSMYLCASSPALPADTQYFGPGTRLTVL.

The chain recombines TRBV4-1 with TRBJ2-3; no reliable D call. Germline V CDR1 and CDR2: MGHRA, YSYEKL. The length of the CDR3 is 15 residues. V lost 0 bases, J lost 0 bases, and 7 bases lay in between. CDR3 sequence (DNA): TGCGCCAGCAGCCAAGACCTGTATAGCACAGATACGCAGTATTTT. This encodes CASSQDLYSTDTQYF.

V is TRBV7-8 and J is TRBJ2-7; TRBD2 matches 7 bases. The CDR3 has 17 residues. After removal of 5 bases from V and 1 base from J, the junction contained 14 bases not matched to a gene. Germline V gene lookup returns CDR1 SGHVS and CDR2 FQNEAQ. The CDR3 region is CASSRRTQAGASYEQYF. Written as DNA, the CDR3 is TGTGCCAGCAGCCGTCGTACCCAGGCGGGAGCATCCTACGAGCAGTACTTC.

V is TRBV2 and J is TRBJ2-1; 7 bases map to TRBD1. This CDR3 spans 14 amino acids. CDR1 and CDR2 from the germline V gene are SNHLY and FYNNEI. Trimming at V came to 6 bases and at J to 13 bases, leaving 15 bases not matched to a gene. CDR3: CASSRSRQGEGQFF. The CDR3 coding sequence is TGTGCCAGCAGCCGGAGCCGCCAGGGGGAAGGACAGTTCTTC.